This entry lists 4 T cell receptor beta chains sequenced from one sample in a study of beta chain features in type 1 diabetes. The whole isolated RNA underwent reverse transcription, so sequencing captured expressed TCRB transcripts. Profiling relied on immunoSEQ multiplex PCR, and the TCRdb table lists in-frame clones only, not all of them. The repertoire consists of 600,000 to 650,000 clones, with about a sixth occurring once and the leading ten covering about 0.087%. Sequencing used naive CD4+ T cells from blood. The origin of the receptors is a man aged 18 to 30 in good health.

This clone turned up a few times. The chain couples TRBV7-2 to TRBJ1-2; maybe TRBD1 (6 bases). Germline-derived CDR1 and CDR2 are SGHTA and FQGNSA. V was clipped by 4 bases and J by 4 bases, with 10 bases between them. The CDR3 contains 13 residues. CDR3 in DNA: TGTGCCAGCAGCTCAGGGACACCCTATGGCTACACCTTC. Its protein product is CASSSGTPYGYTF.

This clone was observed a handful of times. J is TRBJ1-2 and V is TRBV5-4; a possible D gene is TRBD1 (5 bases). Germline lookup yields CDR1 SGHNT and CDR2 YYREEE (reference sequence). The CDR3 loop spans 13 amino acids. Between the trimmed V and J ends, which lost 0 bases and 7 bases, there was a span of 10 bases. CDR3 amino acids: CASSLAHGGGYTF. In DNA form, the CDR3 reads TGTGCCAGCAGCTTGGCCCATGGGGGTGGCTACACCTTC.

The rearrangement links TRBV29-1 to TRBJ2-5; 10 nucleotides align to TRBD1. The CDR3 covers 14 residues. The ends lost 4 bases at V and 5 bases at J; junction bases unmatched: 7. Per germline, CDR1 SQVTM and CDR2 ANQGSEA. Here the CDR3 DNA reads TGCAGCGTTGCAGGGACAGGGGCATTGGAGACCCAGTACTTC. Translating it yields CSVAGTGALETQYF. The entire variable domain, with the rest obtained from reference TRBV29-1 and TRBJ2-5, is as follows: SAVISQKPSRDICQRGTSLTIQCQVDSQVTMMFWYRQQPGQSLTLIATANQGSEATYESGFVIDKFPISRPNLTFSTLTVSNMSPEDSSIYLCSVAGTGALETQYFGPGTRLLVL.

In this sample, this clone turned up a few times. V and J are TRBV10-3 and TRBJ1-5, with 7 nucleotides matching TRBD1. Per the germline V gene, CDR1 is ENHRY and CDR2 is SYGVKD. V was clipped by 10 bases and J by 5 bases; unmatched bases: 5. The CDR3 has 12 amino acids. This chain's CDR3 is CATGTAYQPQHF. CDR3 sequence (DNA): TGTGCCACCGGGACAGCCTATCAGCCCCAGCATTTT.